This is a list of T cell receptor beta chains from one sample in a study of graft-versus-host responses after intestinal transplantation. Repertoires were generated with immunoSEQ multiplex PCR, while TCRdb's copy carries only in-frame clones and drops some. The sample shows 75,000 to 100,000 clones, around nine tenths of them seen only once. The sequencing here drew on PBMCs, taken roughly 410 days after intestinal transplant. These receptor sequences come from a human patient who received an intestinal transplant, so some T cells may come from the graft donor. Both conserved end residues are trimmed from each CDR3.

TRBJ2-3,TRBV2,ASSDRSDTQY
TRBJ1-1,TRBV6-6,ASRRQGGWTEAF
TRBJ2-5,TRBV2,ASSHARVTNLETQY
TRBJ2-1,TRBV6-1,ASRETSGGPNEQF
TRBJ2-1,TRBV27,ASSPLGAYNEQF
-,TRBV9,ASSGRGSYEQY
TRBJ1-4,TRBV5-1,ASSGGQAGEKLF
TRBJ2-2,TRBV9,ASSAFSGELF
TRBJ2-3,TRBV7-9,ASSPPTGTHTQY
TRBJ2-1,TRBV4-2,ASSQDQGAGARDEQF
TRBJ2-1,TRBV7-3,ASSLISSGFNEQF
TRBJ1-1,TRBV9,ASSVRAGNTEAF
TRBJ2-7,TRBV6-1,ASSEAGSYEQY
TRBJ2-7,TRBV5-1,ASSDSYEQY
TRBJ2-5,TRBV12-5,ASGFRFNRETQY
TRBJ2-1,TRBV7-7,ASSLEPGDEQF
TRBJ2-7,TRBV4-1,ASSQEFQSSSYEQY
TRBJ1-4,TRBV29-1,SVNRADNEKLF
TRBJ2-5,TRBV14,ASSQDIRAVQETQY
TRBJ1-1,TRBV9,ASSADGGHGTEAF
TRBJ2-3,TRBV9,ASSVDPGLAFTDTQY
TRBJ1-5,TRBV10-3,AISESLAENQPQH
TRBJ1-5,TRBV19,ASSPYSNQPQH
TRBJ2-5,TRBV9,ASSVGTPTRETQY
TRBJ1-1,TRBV10-2,ASSGHNTEAF
TRBJ2-5,TRBV7-2,ASSLSQGKETQY
TRBJ1-3,TRBV9,ASSVAVTGGENTIY
TRBJ1-1,TRBV6-5,ASSYSGTDEAF
TRBJ2-7,TRBV9,ASSVEGGGFYEQY
TRBJ1-1,TRBV6-1,ASSDGTGVDTEAF
TRBJ2-3,TRBV6-4,ASSSGDTQY
TRBJ1-2,TRBV29-1,SVVGSGYT
TRBJ1-3,TRBV21-1,ASSKGIWGAFTGNTIY
TRBJ1-1,TRBV7-2,ASSYNAPAF
TRBJ1-2,TRBV6-5,ASNFGPSGGYT
TRBJ2-7,TRBV6-5,ASSPGGSYEQY
TRBJ2-1,TRBV5-4,ASSLAGTLYNEQF
TRBJ1-1,TRBV7-3,ASSPRGGAEAF
TRBJ1-1,TRBV6-6,ASPGGVEAF
TRBJ2-2,TRBV5-4,ASSLRLGGNTGELF
TRBJ2-1,TRBV7-9,ASSFPRGVADNEQF
TRBJ1-1,TRBV18,ASSPLVSAEAF
TRBJ1-2,TRBV5-5,ASSKDRGNYGYT
TRBJ1-2,TRBV7-3,ASSLRTDSYGYT
TRBJ2-3,TRBV19,ASSTGTGRSPDTQY
TRBJ2-7,TRBV12-2,ASRLALDRGVTYEQY